The 22 T cell receptor beta chains in this list originate from one sample, sequenced in a study of CD8 T cells in Susac syndrome. Reverse transcription of roughly 0.5 to 1 ug RNA used random hexamers. Each CDR3 protein is one row after TCRdb ran MiXCR on the immunoSEQ multiplex PCR reads. The table records under 200,000 distinct CDR3 sequences, under 95% of them present only once. Sequencing used CD4+ T cells from PBMCs. These receptors all come from a human donor in good health.

V is TRBV29-1 and J is TRBJ1-1, with D perhaps matching TRBD1 (5 bases). Germline loops: CDR1 SQVTM, CDR2 ANQGSEA. The CDR3 is 14 amino acids. V lost 2 bases and J lost 3, with 13 bases in between. The CDR3 DNA is TGCAGCGTTGAAAACCCGGGGACCTACACTGAAGCTTTCTTT. This gives the protein CSVENPGTYTEAFF.

The chain links TRBV19 to TRBJ2-4, with 11 bases matching TRBD1. Trimming at V came to 8 bases and at J to 7 bases, leaving 10 bases not matched to a gene. The germline V gene encodes CDR1 LNHDA and CDR2 SQIVND (reference sequence). This CDR3 is built from 15 residues. CDR3: CASASEGDRGNIQYF. The CDR3 DNA is TGTGCCAGTGCCTCGGAGGGGGACAGGGGGAACATTCAGTACTTC.

CDR3 bases: TGTGCCAGCATCCCCCTAGAGGGCTATGGCTACACCTTC. This sequence encodes CASIPLEGYGYTF. J is TRBJ1-2 and V is TRBV7-2; D gene unclear. The CDR3 is made up of 13 amino acids. Germline CDR1 and CDR2: SGHTA and FQGNSA. Deletions cut 7 bases from V and 4 bases from J, with 13 bases between.

V usage is TRBV19 and J usage is TRBJ1-1; the match to TRBD1 covers 7 bases. The germline gives CDR1 LNHDA, CDR2 SQIVND (reference sequence). This CDR3 has 15 amino acids. The junction had 11 bases not matched to a gene; V was cut back by 8 bases and J by 2 bases. The CDR3 DNA reads as TGTGCCAGTGGCTCATCCGGGACAGTCAACACTGAAGCTTTCTTT. Translated, it gives CASGSSGTVNTEAFF.

This clonotype was seen once. This chain joins TRBV29-1 and TRBJ1-1, with a tentative D call TRBD1 (5 bases). This CDR3 is 12 amino acids long. Germline V gives CDR1 SQVTM, CDR2 ANQGSEA. The germline V and J ends were trimmed by 7 bases and 0 bases, with 9 bases remaining between them. CDR3 sequence: CSGRQMNTEAFF. The CDR3 nucleotides read TGCAGCGGCAGACAGATGAACACTGAAGCTTTCTTT.

The chain links TRBV18 to TRBJ1-1; weak D call: TRBD1 (5 bases). V was trimmed by 1 base and J by 4 bases, leaving 13 bases between them. Per the germline V gene, CDR1 is KGHSH and CDR2 is LQKENI. The CDR3 has 15 amino acids. As DNA, the CDR3 is TGTGCCAGCTCACCACTGGAGGGGATGAGCACTGAAGCTTTCTTT. It encodes CASSPLEGMSTEAFF.

The sample holds one count of this clonotype. The chain links TRBV28 to TRBJ2-6; 14 nucleotides align to TRBD2. The germline CDR1 and CDR2 sequences are MDHEN and SYDVKM. CDR3 size: 17 residues. Trimming at V came to 3 bases and at J to 3 bases, leaving 1 base not matched to a gene. CDR3 residues: CASSFGLAGGGANVLTF. CDR3 bases: TGTGCCAGCAGTTTTGGACTAGCGGGAGGTGGGGCCAACGTCCTGACTTTC.

V is TRBV4-3 and J is TRBJ2-7, with D hard to call. Trimming took off 0 bases at V and 0 bases at J, with 9 bases between the two ends. CDR1 and CDR2 (germline): LGHNA, YSLEER. The CDR3 length is 15 residues. CDR3 residues: CASSQEVRSSYEQYF. As DNA, the CDR3 is TGCGCCAGCAGCCAAGAAGTACGGAGCTCCTACGAGCAGTACTTC.

The genes are TRBV6-6 and TRBJ2-5; D call uncertain. V lost 2 bases and J 7 bases, leaving 8 bases between the germline ends. The CDR3 spans 12 residues. CDR1 and CDR2 from the germline V gene are MNHNY and SVGAGI (reference sequence). The CDR3 loop is CASSYSIATQYF. CDR3 DNA: TGTGCCAGCAGTTACAGCATAGCGACCCAGTACTTC.

This clonotype was observed a few times. J is TRBJ2-1 and V is TRBV5-1; 8 bases align to TRBD1. In germline, CDR1 is SGHRS, CDR2 YFSETQ. This CDR3 region has 16 residues. Unmatched junction bases numbered 7, after V lost 0 bases and J lost 5 bases. The CDR3 region has the DNA TGCGCCAGCAGCTTGGGGGACAGGCAACAGGACAATGAGCAGTTCTTC. Translation gives CASSLGDRQQDNEQFF. Supplemented by reference TRBV5-1 and TRBJ2-1, the full variable domain reads KAGVTQTPRYLIKTRGQQVTLSCSPISGHRSVSWYQQTPGQGLQFLFEYFSETQRNKGNFPGRFSGRQFSNSRSEMNVSTLELGDSALYLCASSLGDRQQDNEQFFGPGTRLTVL.

The rearrangement links TRBV20-1 to TRBJ1-1; D not resolved. Germline V gives CDR1 DFQATT, CDR2 SNEGSKA (reference sequence). There are 13 residues in the CDR3. The V and J ends lost 2 bases and 1 base respectively, with 8 bases between them. The CDR3 sequence is CSARNWGNTEAFF. The CDR3 DNA reads as TGCAGTGCTAGAAATTGGGGGAACACTGAAGCTTTCTTT.

CDR3 sequence: CASSHRARAGELFF. The CDR3, as DNA: TGTGCCAGCAGCCACAGGGCTCGTGCCGGGGAGCTGTTTTTT. This sequence joins TRBV3-1 and TRBJ2-2; tentatively, D is TRBD1 (5 bases). The ends were cut back, 3 bases at V and 6 bases at J, with 11 bases in the middle. CDR3 length equals 14 residues. Germline CDR1 is LGHDT and CDR2 is YNNKEL (reference sequence).

This sequence joins TRBV30 and TRBJ2-2; D could derive from TRBD1 or TRBD2 (6 bases each). Trimming cost V 1 base and J 13 bases, with 10 bases left between them. Germline-derived CDR1 and CDR2 are GTSNPN and SVGIG (reference sequence). The length of the CDR3 is 11 residues. CDR3 DNA sequence: TGTGCCTGGAGTGCGGGGGCGGTGCTGTTTTTT. It encodes CAWSAGAVLFF.

This rearrangement joins TRBV7-9 to TRBJ1-3; unclear D gene. The CDR3 is 15 residues long. Germline V gene lookup returns CDR1 SEHNR and CDR2 FQNEAQ (reference sequence). Trimming shortened V by 5 bases and J by 1 base, and 12 bases separated the two germline ends. The CDR3 DNA is TGTGCCAGCAGCCGGGATCCGCATTCTGGAAACACCATATATTTT. This translates into CASSRDPHSGNTIYF.

The chain combines TRBV25-1 with TRBJ2-3, with D possibly being TRBD1 (5 bases). The V end was cut by 6 bases, the J end by 10 bases, with 14 bases between. The CDR3 contains 12 residues. The germline CDR1 and CDR2 sequences are MGHDK and SYGVNS. The CDR3 sequence is CASRKGVSAQYF. Written as DNA, the CDR3 is TGTGCCAGCAGGAAAGGGGTCTCGGCGCAGTATTTT.

This chain connects TRBV15 to TRBJ2-5; the match to TRBD2 covers 9 bases. The J segment lost 4 bases and the V segment lost 1 base, leaving 10 bases of the junction unmatched. The CDR3 sequence is 17 residues long. Germline lookup yields CDR1 LNHNV and CDR2 YYDKDF (reference sequence). The CDR3 reads CATSRGGSAGGRETQYF. For the CDR3, the DNA is TGTGCCACCAGCAGAGGAGGGTCAGCGGGGGGAAGAGAGACCCAGTACTTC.

The rearrangement links TRBV3-1 to TRBJ2-7; D is perhaps TRBD1 (5 bases). The V end was cut by 4 bases, the J end by 4 bases, with 11 bases between. Germline CDR1 LGHDT, CDR2 YNNKEL (reference sequence). CDR3 length: 13 residues. Written as DNA, the CDR3 is TGTGCCAGCAGCCTCTATAGACAGTACGAGCAGTACTTC. Translation gives CASSLYRQYEQYF.

V is TRBV5-1 and J is TRBJ2-5; D is perhaps TRBD1 or TRBD2 (5 bases each). Germline V gene lookup returns CDR1 SGHRS and CDR2 YFSETQ. V was shortened by 4 bases and J by 8 bases, with 18 bases between the two germline ends. The length of the CDR3 is 14 residues. Written as DNA, the CDR3 is TGCGCCAGCAGCCCGGGACGGCCGAGGGGAACCCAGTACTTC. It encodes CASSPGRPRGTQYF.

J is TRBJ2-1 and V is TRBV6-4; the match to TRBD2 covers 9 bases. Germline V gives CDR1 MRHNA, CDR2 SNTAGT. V trimming: 4 bases; J trimming: 4 bases; junction bases outside the gene matches: 5. The CDR3 sequence is 15 residues long. In DNA, the CDR3 is TGTGCCAGCAGTGCCACGACTAGCGGATACAATGAGCAGTTCTTC. Protein product: CASSATTSGYNEQFF.

CDR3 sequence: CSATRRLGDRGPRETQYF. As DNA, the CDR3 is TGCAGTGCTACTCGGCGGTTGGGGGACAGGGGGCCGCGGGAGACCCAGTACTTC. The chain has TRBV20-1 and TRBJ2-5, with TRBD1 matching over 12 bases. The V gene end was trimmed by 4 bases and the J gene end by 5 bases; junction bases not matched to a gene: 17. CDR1 DFQATT and CDR2 SNEGSKA come from the germline V gene (reference sequence). This CDR3 region has 18 residues.

The chain is built from TRBV20-1 and TRBJ2-1, with D hard to call. This CDR3 spans 11 amino acids. V was cut by 3 bases and J by 1 base, with 1 base left in between. CDR1 and CDR2 from the germline V gene are DFQATT and SNEGSKA (reference sequence). CDR3 in amino acids: CSARSYNEQFF. CDR3 sequence (DNA): TGCAGTGCTAGGTCCTACAATGAGCAGTTCTTC.

V is TRBV28 and J is TRBJ2-7, with D tentatively TRBD1 (6 bases). Trimming pared 6 bases from V and 4 bases from J, leaving 19 bases between. Germline V lookup: CDR1 MDHEN, CDR2 SYDVKM. This CDR3 is built from 15 residues. CDR3 sequence (DNA): TGTGCCAGCAGCGCCGGGGACACCGCCTTTTACGAGCAGTACTTC. Encoded protein: CASSAGDTAFYEQYF.